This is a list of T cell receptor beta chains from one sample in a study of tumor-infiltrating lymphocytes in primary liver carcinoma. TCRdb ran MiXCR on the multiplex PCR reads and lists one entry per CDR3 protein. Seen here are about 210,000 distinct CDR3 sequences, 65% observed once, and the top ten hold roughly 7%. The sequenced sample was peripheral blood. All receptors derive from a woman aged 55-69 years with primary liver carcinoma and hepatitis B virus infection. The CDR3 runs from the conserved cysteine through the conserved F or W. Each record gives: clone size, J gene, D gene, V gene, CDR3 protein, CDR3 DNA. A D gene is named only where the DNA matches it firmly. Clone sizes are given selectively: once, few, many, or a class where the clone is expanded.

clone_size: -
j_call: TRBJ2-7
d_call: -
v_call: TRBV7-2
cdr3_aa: CASSHGRTYEQYF
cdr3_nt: TGTGCCAGCAGCCATGGCAGAACCTACGAGCAGTACTTC

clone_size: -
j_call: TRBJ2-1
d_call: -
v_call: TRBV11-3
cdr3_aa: CASSSNLVGQAGQSF
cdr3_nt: TGTGCCAGCAGCTCCAACCTAGTGGGCCAAGCTGGGCAGTCCTTC

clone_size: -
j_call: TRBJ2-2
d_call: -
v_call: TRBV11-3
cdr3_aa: CASSPPRRMITGELFF
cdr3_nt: TGTGCCAGCAGCCCCCCGAGACGAATGATCACCGGGGAGCTGTTTTTT

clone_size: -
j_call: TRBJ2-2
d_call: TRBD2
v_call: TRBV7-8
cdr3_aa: CASSTRLAEENTGELFF
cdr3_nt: TGTGCCAGCAGCACCAGACTAGCGGAGGAGAACACCGGGGAGCTGTTTTTT

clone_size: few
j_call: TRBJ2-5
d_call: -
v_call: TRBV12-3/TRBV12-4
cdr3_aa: CASSLIEGETQYF
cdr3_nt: TGTGCCAGCAGTTTAATTGAGGGGGAGACCCAGTACTTC

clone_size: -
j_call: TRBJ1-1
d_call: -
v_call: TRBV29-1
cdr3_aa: CSVDRDKAFF
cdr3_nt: TGCAGCGTTGATCGGGACAAAGCATTCTTT

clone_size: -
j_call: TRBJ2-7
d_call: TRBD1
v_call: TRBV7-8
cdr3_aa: CARSFQGTGSYEQYF
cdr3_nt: TGTGCCAGGAGCTTCCAAGGGACAGGCTCCTACGAGCAGTACTTC

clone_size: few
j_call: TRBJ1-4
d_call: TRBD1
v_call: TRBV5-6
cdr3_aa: CASSLRQGGNEKLFF
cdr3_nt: TGTGCCAGCAGCTTGCGACAGGGAGGTAATGAAAAACTGTTTTTT

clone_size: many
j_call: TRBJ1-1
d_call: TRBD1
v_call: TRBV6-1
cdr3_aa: CASSDVDRLNTEAFF
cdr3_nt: TGTGCCAGCAGTGACGTGGACAGGTTGAACACTGAAGCTTTCTTT

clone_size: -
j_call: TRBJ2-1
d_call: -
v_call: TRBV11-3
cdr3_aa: CASSSTNALYNEQFF
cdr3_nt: TGTGCCAGCAGCTCGACTAACGCCCTGTACAATGAGCAGTTCTTC

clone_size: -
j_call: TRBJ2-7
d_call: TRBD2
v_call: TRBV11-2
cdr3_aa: CASSRTSGSLYELYF
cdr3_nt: TGTGCCAGCAGCCGGACTAGCGGGAGTCTCTACGAGTTGTACTTC

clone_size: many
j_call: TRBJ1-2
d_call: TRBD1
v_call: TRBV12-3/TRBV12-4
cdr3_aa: CASSLWDRENYGYTF
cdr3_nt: TGTGCCAGCAGTTTATGGGACAGGGAGAACTATGGCTACACCTTC

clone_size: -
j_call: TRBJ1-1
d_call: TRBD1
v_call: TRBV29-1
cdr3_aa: CSVRSDGTADTEAFF
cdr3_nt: TGCAGCGTAAGGTCAGACGGGACAGCGGACACTGAAGCTTTCTTT

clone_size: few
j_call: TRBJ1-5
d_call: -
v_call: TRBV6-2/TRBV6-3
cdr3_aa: CASRYPRGNQPQHF
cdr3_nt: TGTGCCAGCAGGTATCCCAGGGGCAATCAGCCCCAGCATTTT

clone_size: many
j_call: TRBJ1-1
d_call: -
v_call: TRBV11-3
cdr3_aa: CASRLEGPFRNTEAFF
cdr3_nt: TGTGCCAGCAGATTAGAGGGTCCATTTCGGAACACTGAAGCTTTCTTT

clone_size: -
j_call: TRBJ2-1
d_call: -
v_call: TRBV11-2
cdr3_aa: CACSFTPPKSSYNEQFF
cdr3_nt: TGTGCCTGCAGCTTTACCCCACCGAAGAGCTCCTACAATGAGCAGTTCTTC

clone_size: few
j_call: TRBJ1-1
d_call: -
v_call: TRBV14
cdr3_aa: CASREAGRVGTEAFF
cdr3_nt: TGTGCCAGCAGGGAGGCAGGGAGGGTAGGCACTGAAGCTTTCTTT

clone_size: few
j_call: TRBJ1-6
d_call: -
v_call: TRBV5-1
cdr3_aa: CASSLDGPLHF
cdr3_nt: TGCGCCAGCAGCTTGGACGGACCCCTCCACTTT

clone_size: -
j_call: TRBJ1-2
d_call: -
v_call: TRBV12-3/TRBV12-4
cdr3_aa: CASSLMAGYGYTF
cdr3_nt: TGTGCCAGCAGTTTGATGGCAGGGTACGGATACACCTTC

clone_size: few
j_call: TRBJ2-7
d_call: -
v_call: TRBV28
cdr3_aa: CASSSLDSKVPWGYEQYF
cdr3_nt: TGTGCCAGCAGTTCTTTGGACAGTAAAGTACCCTGGGGCTACGAGCAGTACTTC

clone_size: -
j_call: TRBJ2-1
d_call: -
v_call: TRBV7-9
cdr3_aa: CASSFPSRDNEQFF
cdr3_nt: TGTGCCAGCAGCTTCCCTAGTCGTGACAATGAGCAGTTCTTC

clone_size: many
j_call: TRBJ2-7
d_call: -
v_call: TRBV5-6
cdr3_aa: CASSDGRSYEQYF
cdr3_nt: TGTGCCAGCAGCGACGGACGGTCCTACGAGCAGTACTTC

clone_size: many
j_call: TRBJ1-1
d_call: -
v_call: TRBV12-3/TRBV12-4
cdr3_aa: CASSLSSGRNTEAFF
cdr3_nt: TGTGCCAGCAGTTTAAGCTCAGGCCGGAACACTGAAGCTTTCTTT

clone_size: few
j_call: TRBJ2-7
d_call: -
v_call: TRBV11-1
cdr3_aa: CTSSLDGGRDEQYF
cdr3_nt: TGTACCAGCAGCTTAGACGGTGGACGGGACGAGCAGTACTTC

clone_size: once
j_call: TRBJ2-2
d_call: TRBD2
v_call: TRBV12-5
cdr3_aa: CGSASVGSGRWTGELFF
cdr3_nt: TGTGGTAGTGCCTCGGTTGGTAGCGGGAGGTGGACCGGGGAGCTGTTTTTT

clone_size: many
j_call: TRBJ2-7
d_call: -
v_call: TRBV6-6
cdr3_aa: CASSYQSSTYEQYF
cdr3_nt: TGTGCCAGCAGTTACCAAAGTTCTACCTACGAGCAGTACTTC

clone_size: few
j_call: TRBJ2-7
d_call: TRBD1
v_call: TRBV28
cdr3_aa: CASRDLGTASYEQYF
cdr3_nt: TGTGCCAGCAGGGACCTCGGGACAGCCTCCTACGAGCAGTACTTC

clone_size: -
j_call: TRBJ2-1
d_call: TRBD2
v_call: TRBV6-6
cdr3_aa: CASSRLAEGPNEQFF
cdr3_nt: TGTGCCAGCAGCCGACTAGCGGAAGGGCCGAATGAGCAGTTCTTC

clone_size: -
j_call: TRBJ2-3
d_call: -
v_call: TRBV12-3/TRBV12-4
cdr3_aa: CASSRTGYTDTQYF
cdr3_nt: TGTGCCAGCAGTCGCACGGGGTACACAGATACGCAGTATTTT

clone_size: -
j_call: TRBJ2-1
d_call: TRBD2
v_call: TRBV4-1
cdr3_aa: CASSPRLAGEYNEKFF
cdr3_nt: TGCGCCAGCAGCCCGCGACTAGCGGGAGAGTACAATGAGAAGTTCTTC